The present TCR beta chain was sequenced within a study of CD8 T cells in ankylosing spondylitis. The sample holds a few counts of this clonotype. Its antigen is as yet unknown. The CDR3 sequence is 14 residues long. CDR1 and CDR2 (germline): SGHRS, YFSETQ. Trimming removed 4 bases from V and 5 bases from J; junction bases left unmatched: 8. Study results and caveats: Clones linked to disease were reported to show significant enrichment in matched ankylosing spondylitis synovial fluid.

TCR beta libraries were made by quantitative 5'-RACE with molecular barcodes. TCRdb reprocessed the 5' RACE reads via MiXCR and lists one record per CDR3 protein. This repertoire shows some 250,000 distinct CDR3 sequences, approximately 9% found once; its top ten account for over 6.5%. The chain is built from TRBV5-1 and TRBJ2-7; 8 nucleotides line up with TRBD1. Material for sequencing was blood, either unsorted or a sorted T cell fraction (not recorded which). The clonotype was recovered from a male donor with ankylosing spondylitis or in good health (not recorded which). The CDR3 DNA is TGCGCCAGCAGCGAAGGACAGGGTCCCAACGAGCAGTACTTC. Its protein is CASSEGQGPNEQYF.